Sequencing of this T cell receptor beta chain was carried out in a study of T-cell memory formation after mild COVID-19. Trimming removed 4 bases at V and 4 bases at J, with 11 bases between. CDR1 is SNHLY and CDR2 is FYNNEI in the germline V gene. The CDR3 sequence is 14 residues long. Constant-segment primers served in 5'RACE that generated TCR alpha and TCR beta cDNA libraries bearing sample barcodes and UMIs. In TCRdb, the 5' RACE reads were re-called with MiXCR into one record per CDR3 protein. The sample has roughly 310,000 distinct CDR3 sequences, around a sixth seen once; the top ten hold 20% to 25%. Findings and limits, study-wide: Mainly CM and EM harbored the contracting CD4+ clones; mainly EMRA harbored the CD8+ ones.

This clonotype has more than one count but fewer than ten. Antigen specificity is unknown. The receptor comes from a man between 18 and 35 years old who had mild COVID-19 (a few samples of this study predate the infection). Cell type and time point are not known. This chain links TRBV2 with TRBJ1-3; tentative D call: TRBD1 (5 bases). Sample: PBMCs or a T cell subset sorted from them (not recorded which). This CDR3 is CASSGGVVGNTIYF. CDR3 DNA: TGTGCCAGCAGTGGAGGGGTCGTCGGAAACACCATATATTTT.